A single sample is the source of the 14 T cell receptor beta chains below, sequenced in a study of Graves' ophthalmopathy and Graves' hyperthyroidism. Transcripts of RNA were the source for amplifying TCR beta CDR3 regions. First-round RT-PCR relied on HTBI primers, and a second-round multiplex PCR came next. TCRdb independently ran MiXCR on the multiplex PCR reads; one entry per CDR3 protein. The data show around 660,000 distinct CDR3 sequences, about 40% seen once. The sequencing sample was made of peripheral blood. These receptors came from an adult man with Graves' ophthalmopathy.

A note on this clonotype: The CDR3 end shows no conserved phenylalanine or tryptophan, and so a read error is likely. The limits of the CDR3 on the DNA are not certain, so only TCRdb's listed CDR3 is given. The V gene is TRBV15, the J gene TRBJ2-6; the table's D call TRBD1 went unverified against the DNA. Germline V gene lookup returns CDR1 LNHNV and CDR2 YYDKDF (reference sequence). Counting both end residues, the CDR3 totals 11 amino acids. The CDR3 reads CATSSRDRGYT.

The J gene is TRBJ2-6, the V gene TRBV7-9, with 8 nucleotides matching TRBD1. CDR1 and CDR2 (germline): SEHNR, FQNEAQ (reference sequence). This CDR3 has 16 amino acids. Germline trimming cut 7 bases from V and 2 bases from J; bases unmatched to any gene: 7. The CDR3: CASTALQGAGANVLTF. The CDR3 region has the DNA TGTGCCAGCACAGCGCTACAGGGGGCTGGGGCCAACGTCCTGACTTTC.

This clonotype was counted between two and nine times. The V call is TRBV2, the J call TRBJ1-2; D ambiguous. Trimming took 2 bases from V and 7 from J, leaving 5 bases between them. The CDR3 totals 11 residues. CDR1 SNHLY and CDR2 FYNNEI come from the germline V gene. The CDR3 is CASSEWGGYTF. CDR3 in DNA: TGTGCCAGCAGTGAATGGGGTGGCTACACCTTC.

This clonotype was observed a few times. The rearrangement joins TRBV3-1 to TRBJ2-5, with TRBD2 identical over 10 bases. Germline values: CDR1 LGHDT, CDR2 YNNKEL (reference sequence). This CDR3 is built from 15 residues. Unmatched junction bases numbered 7, after V lost 4 bases and J lost 5 bases. The CDR3 DNA sequence: TGTGCCAGCAGCCCGGTAGCGGGGGGCGGGGAGACCCAGTACTTC. Translating it yields CASSPVAGGGETQYF.

This clonotype showed up just a few times. V is TRBV14 and J is TRBJ2-2; unclear D gene. V lost 4 bases to trimming and J lost 3 bases, with 12 bases between them. The CDR3 is made up of 15 amino acids. Germline V CDR1 and CDR2: SGHDN, FVKESK. In DNA, the CDR3 is TGTGCCAGCAGCCCGACCAGGTGGTACACCGGGGAGCTGTTTTTT. Protein product: CASSPTRWYTGELFF.

V usage is TRBV7-9 and J usage is TRBJ1-6, with 8 bases aligning to TRBD1. Germline lookup yields CDR1 SEHNR and CDR2 FQNEAQ (reference sequence). V was clipped by 3 bases and J by 8 bases; unmatched bases: 6. The CDR3 totals 15 residues. The CDR3 DNA is TGTGCCAGCAGCTTCTCAACAGGGGGTGATTCACCCCTCCACTTT. It codes for CASSFSTGGDSPLHF.

The chain recombines TRBV12-3 or TRBV12-4 with TRBJ2-7; TRBD2 aligns across 7 bases. The V segment lost 6 bases and the J segment 4 bases; nucleotides outside the gene matches: 9. This CDR3 spans 14 amino acids. CDR3 residues: CASSQSAGAYEQYF. The CDR3 DNA is TGTGCCAGCAGCCAATCGGCGGGAGCGTACGAGCAGTACTTC.

This chain links TRBV2 with TRBJ1-5, with D possibly TRBD1 on 5 matching bases. The germline gives CDR1 SNHLY, CDR2 FYNNEI. The CDR3 length is 16 residues. Between the trimmed V and J ends, which lost 3 bases and 2 bases, there was a span of 14 bases. This CDR3 reads CASSESPGPGNQPQHF. CDR3 bases: TGTGCCAGCAGTGAGTCCCCGGGGCCCGGCAATCAGCCCCAGCATTTT. Looking up the rest from reference TRBV2 and TRBJ1-5 gives the full variable domain: EPEVTQTPSHQVTQMGQEVILRCVPISNHLYFYWYRQILGQKVEFLVSFYNNEISEKSEIFDDQFSVERPDGSNFTLKIRSTKLEDSAMYFCASSESPGPGNQPQHFGDGTRLSIL.

This clonotype has only a few counts. This chain's CDR3 is CASSLNGHQPQHF. The CDR3 DNA follows: TGTGCCAGCAGTTTAAACGGGCATCAGCCCCAGCATTTT. The chain joins TRBV12-3 or TRBV12-4 to TRBJ1-5; no definite D call. Trimming removed 2 bases at V and 5 bases at J, with 7 bases between. The CDR3 totals 13 residues.

V and J are TRBV29-1 and TRBJ1-3; 9 nucleotides align to TRBD1. The CDR3 runs to 15 residues. Germline values: CDR1 SQVTM, CDR2 ANQGSEA. Trimming cost V 4 bases and J 8 bases; bases outside gene matches: 12. The DNA of the CDR3 is TGCAGCGTTGCTACCGGGACAGGGACCGGCTACACCATATATTTT. Encoded protein: CSVATGTGTGYTIYF.

This chain uses TRBV10-3 with TRBJ1-5, with D possibly TRBD1 on 5 matching bases. CDR3 length: 14 amino acids. V lost 6 bases and J 5 bases, leaving 14 bases between the germline ends. Germline-derived CDR1 and CDR2 are ENHRY and SYGVKD. CDR3 amino acids: CAIRGRDLDQPQHF. The DNA of the CDR3 is TGTGCCATCAGGGGCAGGGACCTAGATCAGCCCCAGCATTTT.

This clonotype appeared a few times. This rearrangement joins TRBV20-1 to TRBJ1-5; 7 bases map to TRBD1. Germline CDR1 and CDR2: DFQATT and SNEGSKA (reference sequence). J was trimmed by 9 bases and V by 6 bases; bases with no gene match: 11. The CDR3 length is 13 residues. In DNA, the CDR3 is TGCAGTGCCATAGATCCAGGGGGGGGGCCCCAGCATTTT. Translating gives CSAIDPGGGPQHF.

Comment on this clonotype: This could be a read error, since a much larger clone is one nucleotide away. The V call is TRBV5-1, the J call TRBJ2-5, with D perhaps given as TRBD1 or TRBD2 (5 bases each). In germline, CDR1 is SGHRS, CDR2 YFSETQ. The CDR3 covers 14 residues. The CDR3 DNA reads TGCGCCAGCAGCTTGGCCGAGGCCAGGGAGACCCTGTACTTC. Translating gives CASSLAEARETLYF. Based on the CDR3 plus reference TRBV5-1 and TRBJ2-5, the full variable domain is KAGVTQTPRYLIKTRGQQVTLSCSPISGHRSVSWYQQTPGQGLQFLFEYFSETQRNKGNFPGRFSGRQFSNSRSEMNVSTLELGDSALYLCASSLAEARETLYFGPGTRLLVL.

Remarks on this clonotype: This clone may be a read error of a much larger clone one base away. No DNA is shown, since the ends of the CDR3 on it are uncertain; the CDR3 is the one TCRdb lists. This sequence joins TRBV7-2 and TRBJ2-2; no DNA check was done on the table's D call, TRBD1. The germline V gene has CDR1 SGHTA and CDR2 FQGNSA. Inclusive of both ends, the CDR3 amounts to 15 amino acids. CDR3 sequence: CASSVAQGSTGEPFF.